These 29 T cell receptor beta chains were all obtained from the same sample, sequenced in a study of blood T cell repertoires in COVID-19 (TCRdb year 2020). Library creation used the immunoSEQ multiplex PCR assay. TCRdb stores this immuneACCESS table with in-frame sequences only. Part of the clones is absent; in the studies checked, under half of the shortfall reflects unresolved V genes, and no reason is known for the rest. The sample table contains approximately 100,000 clones; only one count was recorded for about 83% of them. The ten largest account for roughly 25% of the sample. Sequencing was carried out using peripheral blood. These receptors all stem from a human donor in a cohort sampled during active COVID-19.

V is TRBV28 and J is TRBJ2-5; 7 bases are shared with TRBD1. In germline, CDR1 is MDHEN, CDR2 SYDVKM. The CDR3 loop spans 16 amino acids. Trimming at V came to 2 bases and at J to 0 bases, leaving 6 bases not matched to a gene. CDR3: CASSLLTGTYQETQYF. CDR3 coding DNA: TGTGCCAGCAGTTTACTGACAGGGACGTACCAAGAGACCCAGTACTTC.

The gene calls are TRBV9 and TRBJ2-1; 8 bases fit TRBD1. The CDR3 extends over 15 amino acids. V trimming: 4 bases; J trimming: 4 bases; junction bases outside the gene matches: 7. Germline values: CDR1 SGDLS, CDR2 YYNGEE. In DNA, the CDR3 is TGTGCCAGCAGCCCCGGACAGGGTTTATACAATGAGCAGTTCTTC. Its protein is CASSPGQGLYNEQFF.

This rearrangement joins TRBV5-6 to TRBJ2-7; TRBD1 aligns across 11 bases. CDR3 length: 14 amino acids. Germline values: CDR1 SGHDT, CDR2 YYEEEE. After removal of 4 bases from V and 7 bases from J, the junction contained 7 bases not matched to a gene. The CDR3 nucleotides are TGTGCCAGCAGCCCCGGACAGGGGGCGCGGGAGCAGTACTTC. Translated: CASSPGQGAREQYF.

This clone was seen just once. The chain employs TRBV7-6 and TRBJ1-4; the D gene is possibly TRBD1 (6 bases). CDR1 SGHVS and CDR2 FNYEAQ come from the germline V gene. The CDR3 extends over 17 amino acids. Trimming pared 7 bases from V and 5 bases from J, leaving 23 bases between. This chain's CDR3 is CASNFRQVVEKNEKLFF. DNA for the CDR3: TGTGCCAGCAACTTCAGACAGGTTGTGGAGAAAAATGAAAAACTGTTTTTT.

This clone occurred a few times. V usage is TRBV4-1 and J usage is TRBJ2-7; 7 positions match TRBD1. The CDR3 runs to 15 residues. Germline lookup yields CDR1 MGHRA and CDR2 YSYEKL. V gave up 5 bases and J gave up 7 bases; unmatched junction bases: 14. DNA for the CDR3: TGCGCCAGCAGCTACGGACAGGCCTCACAAGGGGAGCAGTACTTC. Its translation: CASSYGQASQGEQYF.

The chain combines TRBV7-9 with TRBJ1-1, with D possibly TRBD1 on 5 matching bases. Germline V gene sequence: CDR1 SEHNR, CDR2 FQNEAQ (reference sequence). Deletions cut 3 bases from V and 1 base from J, with 15 bases between. This CDR3 is 16 amino acids long. CDR3 nucleotides: TGTGCCAGCAGCTTTCCGGGGGGACTGACGAACACTGAAGCTTTCTTT. The encoded protein is CASSFPGGLTNTEAFF.

The chain employs TRBV3-1 (or the pseudogene TRBV3-2) and TRBJ1-1; D gene ambiguous. Per the germline V gene, CDR1 is LGHDT and CDR2 is YNNKEL (reference sequence). CDR3 length: 12 residues. V was cut by 6 bases and J by 3 bases, with 8 bases left in between. CDR3 in amino acids: CASSYADTEAFF. CDR3 nucleotide sequence: TGTGCCAGCAGTTACGCGGACACTGAAGCTTTCTTT.

CDR3 sequence reads: CSVEDRQAGPQRGELFF. The CDR3 nucleotides are TGCAGCGTTGAAGATCGACAAGCGGGACCCCAGAGAGGGGAGCTGTTTTTT. The rearrangement links TRBV29-1 to TRBJ2-2, with 7 nucleotides matching TRBD2. V dropped 0 bases and J dropped 8; count of bases not matched to a gene: 15. The CDR3 has 17 amino acids. The germline CDR1 and CDR2 sequences are SQVTM and ANQGSEA.

This rearrangement joins TRBV4-1 to TRBJ2-5, with 8 positions matching TRBD2. The CDR3 is made up of 19 amino acids. Per germline, CDR1 MGHRA and CDR2 YSYEKL. J was trimmed by 4 bases and V by 0 bases; bases with no gene match: 16. The chain's CDR3 is CASSQEGGSGVSWRETQYF. The CDR3, as DNA: TGCGCCAGCAGCCAAGAAGGGGGTAGCGGGGTGTCTTGGAGAGAGACCCAGTACTTC.

The CDR3 spells CASSPLSLAGAGYF. CDR3 bases: TGTGCCAGCTCACCTTTATCACTAGCGGGGGCGGGGTACTTC. V and J are TRBV18 and TRBJ2-7; 11 bases agree with TRBD2. The length of the CDR3 is 14 residues. The germline gives CDR1 KGHSH, CDR2 LQKENI. The V gene end was trimmed by 3 bases and the J gene end by 12 bases; junction bases not matched to a gene: 10.

The V call is TRBV14, the J call TRBJ2-7; possible D gene TRBD2, 5 bases. CDR3 length equals 15 residues. Germline loops: CDR1 SGHDN, CDR2 FVKESK. Trimming removed 0 bases from V and 0 bases from J, with 9 bases in between. As DNA, the CDR3 is TGTGCCAGCAGCCAAGAATCGGGGAGCTCCTACGAGCAGTACTTC. Protein: CASSQESGSSYEQYF. Full variable domain (rest looked up from reference TRBV14 and TRBJ2-7): EAGVTQFPSHSVIEKGQTVTLRCDPISGHDNLYWYRRVMGKEIKFLLHFVKESKQDESGMPNNRFLAERTGGTYSTLKVQPAELEDSGVYFCASSQESGSSYEQYFGPGTRLTVT.

This clone was counted many times. The chain recombines TRBV19 with TRBJ1-3, with a tentative D call TRBD1 (6 bases). The V gene lost 6 bases and the J gene lost 4 bases, with 10 bases spanning the gap. The CDR3 has 13 amino acids. CDR1 LNHDA and CDR2 SQIVND come from the germline V gene (reference sequence). CDR3: CASRRGQGNTIYF. The CDR3 region has the DNA TGTGCCAGTAGACGCGGACAGGGAAACACCATATATTTT.

The CDR3 spells CASSQRGYCTF. The CDR3, as DNA: TGTGCCAGCAGCCAACGAGGGTACTGCACCTTC. The chain recombines TRBV16 with TRBJ1-2; D not certain. Trimming removed 2 bases at V and 13 bases at J, with 11 bases between. The germline CDR1 and CDR2 sequences are KGHSY and FQNENV. This CDR3 is 11 amino acids long.

A single count supports this clone. One end of the junction varies from germline; a read error may be responsible. This chain connects TRBV2 to TRBJ2-7, with 8 bases aligning to TRBD2. This CDR3 spans 13 amino acids. Germline-derived CDR1 and CDR2 are SNHLY and FYNNEI. CDR3 DNA: TGTGTCAGCAGTAGCGGGGAGGGCTACGAGCAGTACTTC. Translated: CVSSSGEGYEQYF.

The chain combines TRBV10-3 with TRBJ1-5; possible D gene TRBD1, 5 bases. Germline V gene data show CDR1 as ENHRY and CDR2 as SYGVKD. V lost 4 bases and J 2 bases, leaving 21 bases between the germline ends. This CDR3 has 18 residues. CDR3 DNA sequence: TGTGCCATCAGTGCTGGAGGGGCTGGTGATATTGGCAATCAGCCCCAGCATTTT. Translated: CAISAGGAGDIGNQPQHF.

The CDR3 region has the DNA TGTGCCAGCAGTTACTCAGGCGGGGCCTCCAATGAGCAGTTCTTC. This codes for CASSYSGGASNEQFF. The rearrangement uses TRBV6-5 and TRBJ2-1; tentative D call: TRBD2 (6 bases). CDR1 MNHEY and CDR2 SVGAGI come from the germline V gene. Trimming removed 0 bases at V and 6 bases at J, with 12 bases between. CDR3 length: 15 residues.

This clone was observed once. The chain is built from TRBV2 and TRBJ2-1; D is undetermined. CDR3 length equals 11 residues. Germline CDR1 reads SNHLY; CDR2 reads FYNNEI. Trimming stripped 7 bases from V and 5 bases from J, with 6 bases between. The CDR3 sequence is CASTRDNEQFF. CDR3 coding DNA: TGTGCCAGCACTAGAGACAATGAGCAGTTCTTC.

The genes are TRBV7-8 and TRBJ1-2; 8 positions agree with TRBD1. Germline-derived CDR1 and CDR2 are SGHVS and FQNEAQ. The CDR3 has 14 amino acids. The trim removed 4 bases at V and 4 bases at J, leaving 5 bases unmatched. In DNA form, the CDR3 reads TGTGCCAGCAGCTCAGGGGGCGCCGGCTATGGCTACACCTTC. Translated: CASSSGGAGYGYTF.

This sequence joins TRBV27 and TRBJ2-7, with D tentatively TRBD1 (6 bases). Trimming took off 8 bases at V and 2 bases at J, with 16 bases between the two ends. Germline values: CDR1 MNHEY, CDR2 SMNVEV (reference sequence). The CDR3 totals 14 residues. The DNA of the CDR3 is TGTGCCAGCGCAGACTATGGACAGCCCTACGAGCAGTACTTC. This gives the protein CASADYGQPYEQYF.

V is TRBV5-4 and J is TRBJ2-2; D not certain. Germline assignment: CDR1 SGHNT and CDR2 YYREEE (reference sequence). CDR3 length: 16 residues. With 4 bases removed from V and 2 bases from J, the gap between germline ends came to 15 bases. CDR3 nucleotide sequence: TGTGCCAGCAGCCCTCGGATCCAGACAAACACCGGGGAGCTGTTTTTT. Translation: CASSPRIQTNTGELFF.

The rearrangement joins TRBV10-2 to TRBJ2-7, with D possibly being TRBD1 (6 bases). CDR3 length: 13 residues. V gave up 8 bases and J gave up 6 bases, with 17 bases separating them. From germline, CDR1 is WSHSY and CDR2 SAAADI. In nucleotides, the CDR3 is TGCGCCAGCGGGGGTACAGGGAACAGCGAGCAGTACTTC. This encodes CASGGTGNSEQYF.

This clone showed up just a few times. The rearrangement links TRBV2 to TRBJ1-5; 7 positions agree with TRBD1. Germline CDR1 is SNHLY and CDR2 is FYNNEI. The length of the CDR3 is 16 residues. V dropped 4 bases and J dropped 2; count of bases not matched to a gene: 8. For the CDR3, the DNA is TGTGCCAGCAGTGCCTTGAGGGGGCAGGGCAATCAGCCCCAGCATTTT. This gives the protein CASSALRGQGNQPQHF.

J is TRBJ2-1 and V is TRBV11-3, with D unclear. Trimming took off 2 bases at V and 4 bases at J, with 9 bases between the two ends. Germline-derived CDR1 and CDR2 are SGHNT and YENEEA. CDR3 length equals 14 residues. The CDR3 nucleotides read TGTGCCAGCAGCTTAAGAGCTTCTTACAATGAGCAGTTCTTC. Translated: CASSLRASYNEQFF.

This clone was detected a few times. V and J are TRBV19 and TRBJ1-4; 7 nucleotides line up with TRBD1. Germline V gene data show CDR1 as LNHDA and CDR2 as SQIVND (reference sequence). The CDR3 loop spans 15 amino acids. V dropped 7 bases and J dropped 0; count of bases not matched to a gene: 5. This chain's CDR3 is CASKRQGATNEKLFF. The DNA of the CDR3 is TGTGCCAGTAAAAGACAGGGCGCAACTAATGAAAAACTGTTTTTT.

The chain has TRBV7-9 and TRBJ2-5, with D possibly TRBD2 on 6 matching bases. The CDR3 has 16 amino acids. From germline, CDR1 is SEHNR and CDR2 FQNEAQ (reference sequence). The germline V and J ends were trimmed by 2 bases and 4 bases, with 17 bases remaining between them. The chain's CDR3 is CASSLLGRRERETQYF. DNA for the CDR3: TGTGCCAGCAGCTTACTAGGAAGGCGGGAACGAGAGACCCAGTACTTC. The full variable domain, completed using reference TRBV7-9 and TRBJ2-5, is DTGVSQNPRHKITKRGQNVTFRCDPISEHNRLYWYRQTLGQGPEFLTYFQNEAQLEKSRLLSDRFSAERPKGSFSTLEIQRTEQGDSAMYLCASSLLGRRERETQYFGPGTRLLVL.

Only a few counts were recorded for this clone. The chain is built from TRBV5-1 and TRBJ2-5; 7 bases fit TRBD1. This CDR3 is 13 amino acids long. The V and J ends lost 3 bases and 5 bases, in that order; junction bases with no gene match: 4. The germline CDR1 and CDR2 sequences are SGHRS and YFSETQ. The CDR3 loop is CASSSTGTETQYF. DNA of the CDR3: TGCGCCAGCAGCTCGACAGGGACGGAGACCCAGTACTTC.

The chain employs TRBV24-1 and TRBJ1-6; D perhaps matches TRBD1 (6 bases). From germline, CDR1 is KGHDR and CDR2 SFDVKD. Trimming shortened V by 0 bases and J by 7 bases, and 9 bases separated the two germline ends. This CDR3 is built from 15 residues. CDR3 region: CATSDLGDTNSPLHF. For the CDR3, the DNA is TGTGCCACCAGTGATTTGGGGGACACAAATTCACCCCTCCACTTT.

The rearrangement uses TRBV19 and TRBJ2-2; TRBD1 matches 10 bases. CDR3 length: 15 residues. Germline V gene sequence: CDR1 LNHDA, CDR2 SQIVND (reference sequence). V shed 5 bases, J shed 4 bases, and the junction held 4 bases outside the gene matches. The CDR3 sequence is CASSAGQGTTGELFF. CDR3 bases: TGTGCCAGTAGTGCGGGACAGGGGACCACCGGGGAGCTGTTTTTT. The complete variable domain, with remaining parts taken from reference TRBV19 and TRBJ2-2, reads DGGITQSPKYLFRKEGQNVTLSCEQNLNHDAMYWYRQDPGQGLRLIYYSQIVNDFQKGDIAEGYSVSREKKESFPLTVTSAQKNPTAFYLCASSAGQGTTGELFFGEGSRLTVL.

This chain connects TRBV5-1 to TRBJ2-1, with D unresolved. Trimming left V 1 base short and J 10 bases short, with 6 bases between. The germline CDR1 and CDR2 sequences are SGHRS and YFSETQ. The length of the CDR3 is 11 residues. In DNA form, the CDR3 reads TGCGCCAGCAGCTTGTCGCGAGAGCAGTTCTTC. Translation gives CASSLSREQFF.